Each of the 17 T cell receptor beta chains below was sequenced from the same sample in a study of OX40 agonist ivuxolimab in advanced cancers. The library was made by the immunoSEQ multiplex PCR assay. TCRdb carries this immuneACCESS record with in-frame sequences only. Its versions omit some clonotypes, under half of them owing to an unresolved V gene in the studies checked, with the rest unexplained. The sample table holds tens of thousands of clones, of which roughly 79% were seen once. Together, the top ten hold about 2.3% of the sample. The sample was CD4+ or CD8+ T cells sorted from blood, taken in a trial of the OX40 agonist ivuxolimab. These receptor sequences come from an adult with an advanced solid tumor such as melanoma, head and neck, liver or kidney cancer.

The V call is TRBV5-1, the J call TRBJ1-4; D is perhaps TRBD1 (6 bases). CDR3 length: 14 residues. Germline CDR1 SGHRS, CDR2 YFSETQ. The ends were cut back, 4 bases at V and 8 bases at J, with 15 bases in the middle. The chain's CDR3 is CASSPGGGGEKLFF. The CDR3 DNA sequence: TGCGCCAGCAGCCCTGGAGGGGGTGGGGAAAAACTGTTTTTT.

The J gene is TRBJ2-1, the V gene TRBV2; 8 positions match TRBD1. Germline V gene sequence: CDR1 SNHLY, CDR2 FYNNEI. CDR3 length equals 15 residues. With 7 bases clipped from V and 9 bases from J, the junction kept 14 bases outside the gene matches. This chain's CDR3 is CASMQGTGRSSEQFF. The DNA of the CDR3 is TGTGCCAGCATGCAGGGGACAGGAAGATCCTCTGAGCAGTTCTTC.

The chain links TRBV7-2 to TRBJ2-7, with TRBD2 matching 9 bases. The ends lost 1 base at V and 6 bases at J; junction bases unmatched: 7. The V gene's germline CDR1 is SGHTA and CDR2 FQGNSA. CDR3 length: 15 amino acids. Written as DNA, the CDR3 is TGTGCCAGCAGCTTAGGGAGCGGGGGGACCACCGAGCAGTACTTC. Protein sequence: CASSLGSGGTTEQYF.

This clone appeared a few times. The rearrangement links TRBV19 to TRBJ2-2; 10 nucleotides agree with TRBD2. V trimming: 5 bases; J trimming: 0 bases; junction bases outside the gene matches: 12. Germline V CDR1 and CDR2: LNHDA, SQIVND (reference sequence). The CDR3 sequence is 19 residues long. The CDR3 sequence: CASSARVVAGGSNTGELFF. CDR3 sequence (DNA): TGTGCCAGTAGTGCCAGAGTGGTAGCGGGGGGATCGAACACCGGGGAGCTGTTTTTT.

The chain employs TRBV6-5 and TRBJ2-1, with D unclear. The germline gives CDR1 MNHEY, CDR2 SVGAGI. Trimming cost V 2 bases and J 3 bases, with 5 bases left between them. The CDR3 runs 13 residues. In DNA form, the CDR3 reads TGTGCCAGCAGTTACAAGGACTACAATGAGCAGTTCTTC. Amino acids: CASSYKDYNEQFF.

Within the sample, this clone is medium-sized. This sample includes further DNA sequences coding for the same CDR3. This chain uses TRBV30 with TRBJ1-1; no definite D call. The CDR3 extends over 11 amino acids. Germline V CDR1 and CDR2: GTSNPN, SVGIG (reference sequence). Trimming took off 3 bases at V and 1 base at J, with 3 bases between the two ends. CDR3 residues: CAWRANTEAFF. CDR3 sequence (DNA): TGTGCCTGGAGGGCGAACACTGAAGCTTTCTTT.

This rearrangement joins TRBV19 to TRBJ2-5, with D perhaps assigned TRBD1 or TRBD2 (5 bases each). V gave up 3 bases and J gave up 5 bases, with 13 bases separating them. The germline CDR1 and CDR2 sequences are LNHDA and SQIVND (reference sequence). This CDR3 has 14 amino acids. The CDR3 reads CASSMSGSGETQYF. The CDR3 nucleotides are TGTGCCAGTAGTATGTCAGGGTCGGGGGAGACCCAGTACTTC.

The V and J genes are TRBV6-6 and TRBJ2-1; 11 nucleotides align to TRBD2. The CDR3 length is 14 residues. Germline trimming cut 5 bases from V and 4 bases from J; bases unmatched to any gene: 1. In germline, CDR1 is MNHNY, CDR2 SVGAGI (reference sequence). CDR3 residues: CASSRLAGYNEQFF. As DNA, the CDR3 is TGTGCCAGCAGTCGACTAGCGGGGTACAATGAGCAGTTCTTC.

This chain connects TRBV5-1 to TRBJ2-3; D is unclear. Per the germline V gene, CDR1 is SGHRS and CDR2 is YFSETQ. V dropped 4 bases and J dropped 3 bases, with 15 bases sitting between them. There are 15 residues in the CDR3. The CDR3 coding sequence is TGCGCCAGCAGCGCCGGGTGGCGGCCGACAGATACGCAGTATTTT. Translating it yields CASSAGWRPTDTQYF.

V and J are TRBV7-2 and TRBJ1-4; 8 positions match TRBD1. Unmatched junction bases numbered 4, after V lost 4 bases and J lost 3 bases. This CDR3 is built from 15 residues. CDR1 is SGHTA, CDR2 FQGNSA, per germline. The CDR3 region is CASSSDRGPNEKLFF. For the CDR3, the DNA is TGTGCCAGCAGCTCCGACAGGGGACCTAATGAAAAACTGTTTTTT.

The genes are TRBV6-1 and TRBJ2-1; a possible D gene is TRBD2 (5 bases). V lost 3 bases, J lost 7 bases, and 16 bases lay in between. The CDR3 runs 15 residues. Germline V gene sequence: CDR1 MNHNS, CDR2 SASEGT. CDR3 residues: CASSDLERLRNEQFF. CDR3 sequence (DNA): TGTGCCAGCAGTGACCTGGAGCGGCTCCGGAATGAGCAGTTCTTC.

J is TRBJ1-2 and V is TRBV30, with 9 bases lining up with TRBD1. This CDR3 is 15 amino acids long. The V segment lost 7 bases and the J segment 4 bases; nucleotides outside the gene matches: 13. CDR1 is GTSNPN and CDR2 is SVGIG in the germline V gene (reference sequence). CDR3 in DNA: TGTGCCTTGTACCGGGACAGGGCCCTTTCCTATGGCTACACCTTC. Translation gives CALYRDRALSYGYTF.

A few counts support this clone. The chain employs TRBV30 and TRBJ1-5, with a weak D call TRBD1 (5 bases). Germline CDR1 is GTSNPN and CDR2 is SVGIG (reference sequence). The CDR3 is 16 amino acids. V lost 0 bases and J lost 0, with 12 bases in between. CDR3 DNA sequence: TGTGCCTGGAGTGTATTTGGGGCGCGTAGCAATCAGCCCCAGCATTTT. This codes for CAWSVFGARSNQPQHF.

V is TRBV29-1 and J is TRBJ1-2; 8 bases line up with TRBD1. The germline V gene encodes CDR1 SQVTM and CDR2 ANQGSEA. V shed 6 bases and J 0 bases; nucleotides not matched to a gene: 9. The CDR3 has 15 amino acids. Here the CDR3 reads CSVGQGTGANYGYTF. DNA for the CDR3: TGCAGCGTCGGACAGGGTACTGGAGCTAACTATGGCTACACCTTC.

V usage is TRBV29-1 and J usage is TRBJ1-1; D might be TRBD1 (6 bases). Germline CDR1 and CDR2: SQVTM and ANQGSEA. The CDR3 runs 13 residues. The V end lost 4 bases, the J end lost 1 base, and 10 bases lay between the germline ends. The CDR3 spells CSVVGGGNTEAFF. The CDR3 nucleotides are TGCAGCGTTGTAGGGGGAGGGAACACTGAAGCTTTCTTT. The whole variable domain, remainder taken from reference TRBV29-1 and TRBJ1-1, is SAVISQKPSRDICQRGTSLTIQCQVDSQVTMMFWYRQQPGQSLTLIATANQGSEATYESGFVIDKFPISRPNLTFSTLTVSNMSPEDSSIYLCSVVGGGNTEAFFGQGTRLTVV.

This CDR3 reads CAWSAAQGISGANVLTF. CDR3 sequence (DNA): TGTGCCTGGAGTGCGGCACAGGGGATCTCTGGGGCCAACGTCCTGACTTTC. The gene calls are TRBV30 and TRBJ2-6, with 7 bases fitting TRBD1. CDR1 and CDR2 from the germline V gene are GTSNPN and SVGIG (reference sequence). The CDR3 totals 17 residues. V lost 1 base, J lost 0 bases, and 6 bases stayed unmatched.

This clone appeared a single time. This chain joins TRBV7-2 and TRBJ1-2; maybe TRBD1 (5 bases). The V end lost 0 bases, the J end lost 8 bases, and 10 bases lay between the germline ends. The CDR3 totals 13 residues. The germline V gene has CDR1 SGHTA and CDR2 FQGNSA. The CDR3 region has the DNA TGTGCCAGCAGCTTAGCAGGGGCCTTGGGCTACACCTTC. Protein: CASSLAGALGYTF.